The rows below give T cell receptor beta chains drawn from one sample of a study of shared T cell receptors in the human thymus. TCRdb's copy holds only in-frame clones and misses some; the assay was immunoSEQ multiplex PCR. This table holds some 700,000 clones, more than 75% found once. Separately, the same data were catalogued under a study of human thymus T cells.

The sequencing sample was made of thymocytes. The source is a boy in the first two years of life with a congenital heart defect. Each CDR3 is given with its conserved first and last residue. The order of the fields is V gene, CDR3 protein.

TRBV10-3	CAIRTNTEAFF
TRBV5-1	CASSLVIGQGREQFF
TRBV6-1	CASSGIQGPPYEQYF
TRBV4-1	CASSQGGGVAIFYEQYF
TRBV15	CATSSPAGIAKNIQYF
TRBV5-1	CASTFDGAFYEQYF
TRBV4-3	CASSQAALAGGVNEQFF
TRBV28	CASSEDPAGSRDTQYF
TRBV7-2	CASSKAGGNPGELFF
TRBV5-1	CASSQLAGPGREQYF
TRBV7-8	CASSIALRVGQYF
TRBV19	CASSPRLVGPYEQYF
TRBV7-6	CASSLVRTNEQFF
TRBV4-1	CASSPGQGATGNTIYF
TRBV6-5	CASSSGTSGVSYEQYF
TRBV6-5	CASRETGEVNYGYTF
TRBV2	CASLREKPSYNEQFF
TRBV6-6	CASSSTGGTEAFF
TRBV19	CATEAGGPYNEQFF
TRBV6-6	CASSYSRLATFNEQYF
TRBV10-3	CAISESLAGKYEQYF
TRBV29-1	CSGQRGIGAGELFF
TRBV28	CASRDRGSYEQYF
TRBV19	CASSSRGGETQYF
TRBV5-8	CASSLGRNTEAFF
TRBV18	CASSPESGTGVGYTF
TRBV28	CASSFLAGYNEQFF
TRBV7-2	CASSCDSEETQYF
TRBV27	CASSFDNQAGEDTQYF
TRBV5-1	CASSGGLAGATDTQYF
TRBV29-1	CSVEIVNSGNTIYF
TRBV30	CAWSVLKGENTEAFF
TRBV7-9	CASSGTVGNTIYF
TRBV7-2	CASSLAYSPYSYEQYF